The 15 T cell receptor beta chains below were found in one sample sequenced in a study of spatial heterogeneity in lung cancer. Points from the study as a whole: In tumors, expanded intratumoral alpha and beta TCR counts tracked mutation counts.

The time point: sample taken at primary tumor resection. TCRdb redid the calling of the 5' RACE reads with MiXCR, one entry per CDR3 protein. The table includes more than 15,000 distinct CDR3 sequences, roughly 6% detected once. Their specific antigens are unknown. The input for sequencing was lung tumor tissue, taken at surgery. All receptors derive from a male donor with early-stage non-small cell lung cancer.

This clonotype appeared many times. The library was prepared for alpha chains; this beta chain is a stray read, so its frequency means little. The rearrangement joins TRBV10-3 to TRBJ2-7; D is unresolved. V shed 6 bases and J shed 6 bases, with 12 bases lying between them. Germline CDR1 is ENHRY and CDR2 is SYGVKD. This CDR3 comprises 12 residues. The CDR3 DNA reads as TGTGCCATCAGCTTCGACAAGGGCGAGCAGTACTTC. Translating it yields CAISFDKGEQYF.

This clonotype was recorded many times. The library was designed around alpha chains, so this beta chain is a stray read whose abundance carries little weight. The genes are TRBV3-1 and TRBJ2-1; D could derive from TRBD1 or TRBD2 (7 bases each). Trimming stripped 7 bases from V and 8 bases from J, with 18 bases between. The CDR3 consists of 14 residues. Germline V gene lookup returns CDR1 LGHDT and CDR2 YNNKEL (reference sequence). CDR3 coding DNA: TGTGCCAGCACCCACGCCCAGGGGGGGGATGAGCAGTTCTTC. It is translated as CASTHAQGGDEQFF.

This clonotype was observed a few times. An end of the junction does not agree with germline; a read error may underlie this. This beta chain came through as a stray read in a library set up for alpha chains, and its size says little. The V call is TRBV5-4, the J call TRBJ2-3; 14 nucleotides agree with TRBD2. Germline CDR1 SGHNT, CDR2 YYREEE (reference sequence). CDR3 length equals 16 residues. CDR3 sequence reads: CASSPGLAGVNPGGLF. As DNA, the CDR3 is TGTGCCAGCAGCCCGGGACTAGCGGGGGTTAACCCCGGAGGGCTCTTT.

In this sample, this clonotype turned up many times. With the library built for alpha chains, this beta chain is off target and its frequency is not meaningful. The CDR3 coding sequence is TGCAGTGCTAGAGATCTGAGACAGATTAATGAAAAACTGTTTTTT. Its protein product is CSARDLRQINEKLFF. The chain joins TRBV20-1 to TRBJ1-4; the D gene is possibly TRBD1 (5 bases). The V gene lost 0 bases and the J gene lost 4 bases, with 12 bases spanning the gap. From germline, CDR1 is DFQATT and CDR2 SNEGSKA (reference sequence). The CDR3 has 15 residues.

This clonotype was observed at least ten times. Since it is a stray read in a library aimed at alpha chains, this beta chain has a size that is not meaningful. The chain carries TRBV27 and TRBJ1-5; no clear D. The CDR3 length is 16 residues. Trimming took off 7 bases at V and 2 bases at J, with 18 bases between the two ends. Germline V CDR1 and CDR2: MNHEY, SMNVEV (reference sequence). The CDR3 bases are TGTGCCAGCACCACCTTGAGGGATTTGGGCAATCAGCCCCAGCATTTT. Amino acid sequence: CASTTLRDLGNQPQHF.

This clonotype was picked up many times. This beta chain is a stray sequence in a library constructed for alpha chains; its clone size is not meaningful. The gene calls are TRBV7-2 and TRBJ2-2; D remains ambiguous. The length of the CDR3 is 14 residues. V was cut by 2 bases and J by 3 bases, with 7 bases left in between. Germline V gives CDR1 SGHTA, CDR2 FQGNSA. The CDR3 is CASSLSPDTGELFF. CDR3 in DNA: TGTGCCAGCAGCTTATCTCCAGACACCGGGGAGCTGTTTTTT.

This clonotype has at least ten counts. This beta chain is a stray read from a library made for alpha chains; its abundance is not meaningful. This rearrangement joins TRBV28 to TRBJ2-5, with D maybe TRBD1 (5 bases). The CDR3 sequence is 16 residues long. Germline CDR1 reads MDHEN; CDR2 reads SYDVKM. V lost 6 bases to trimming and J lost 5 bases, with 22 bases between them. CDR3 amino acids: CASRTDQLGSGETQYF. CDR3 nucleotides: TGTGCCAGCAGGACAGACCAATTAGGGTCCGGTGAGACCCAGTACTTC.

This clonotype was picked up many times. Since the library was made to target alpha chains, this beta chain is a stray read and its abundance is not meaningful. The CDR3 spells CASSLGRTYEQYF. DNA of the CDR3: TGTGCCAGCAGCTTGGGCCGAACCTACGAGCAGTACTTC. The V and J genes are TRBV7-8 and TRBJ2-7, with D hard to call. CDR1 and CDR2 from the germline V gene are SGHVS and FQNEAQ. The CDR3 is 13 amino acids. Deletions cut 3 bases from V and 2 bases from J, with 8 bases between.

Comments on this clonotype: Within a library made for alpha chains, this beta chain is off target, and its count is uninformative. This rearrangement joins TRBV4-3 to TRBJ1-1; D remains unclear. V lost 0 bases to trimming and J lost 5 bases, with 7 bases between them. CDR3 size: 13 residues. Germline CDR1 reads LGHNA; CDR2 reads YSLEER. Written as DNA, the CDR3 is TGCGCCAGCAGCCAAGATACCAAGACTGAAGCTTTCTTT. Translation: CASSQDTKTEAFF.

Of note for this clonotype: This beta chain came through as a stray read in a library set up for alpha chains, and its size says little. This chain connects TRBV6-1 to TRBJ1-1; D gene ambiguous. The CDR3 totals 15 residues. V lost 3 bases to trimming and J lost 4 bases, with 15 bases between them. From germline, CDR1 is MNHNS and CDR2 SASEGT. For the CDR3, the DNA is TGTGCCAGCAGTGATAACATGGGGTCAGGCACTGAAGCTTTCTTT. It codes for CASSDNMGSGTEAFF.

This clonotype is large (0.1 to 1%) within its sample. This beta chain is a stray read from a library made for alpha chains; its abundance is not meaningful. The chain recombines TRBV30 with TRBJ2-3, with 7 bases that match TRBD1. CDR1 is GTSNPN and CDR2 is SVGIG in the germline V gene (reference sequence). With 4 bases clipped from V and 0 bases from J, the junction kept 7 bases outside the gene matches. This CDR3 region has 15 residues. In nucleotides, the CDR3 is TGTGCCTGGAACGGGGCAGGGGGAAGCACAGATACGCAGTATTTT. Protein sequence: CAWNGAGGSTDTQYF.

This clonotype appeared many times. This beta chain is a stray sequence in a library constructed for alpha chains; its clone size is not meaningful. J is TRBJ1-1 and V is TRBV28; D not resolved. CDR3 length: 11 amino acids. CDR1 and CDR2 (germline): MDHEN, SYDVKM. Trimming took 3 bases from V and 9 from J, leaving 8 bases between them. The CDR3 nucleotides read TGTGCCAGCAGTTTGAGTTTTAAAGCTTTCTTT. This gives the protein CASSLSFKAFF.

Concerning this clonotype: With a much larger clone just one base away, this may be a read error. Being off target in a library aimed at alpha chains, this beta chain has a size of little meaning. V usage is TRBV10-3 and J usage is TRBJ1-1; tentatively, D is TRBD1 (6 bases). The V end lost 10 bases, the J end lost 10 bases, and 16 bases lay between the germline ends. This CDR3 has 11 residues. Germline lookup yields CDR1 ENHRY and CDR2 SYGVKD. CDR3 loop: CATTGRGAAFF. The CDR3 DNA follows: TGTGCCACCACAGGACGGGGGGCAGCTTTCTTT.

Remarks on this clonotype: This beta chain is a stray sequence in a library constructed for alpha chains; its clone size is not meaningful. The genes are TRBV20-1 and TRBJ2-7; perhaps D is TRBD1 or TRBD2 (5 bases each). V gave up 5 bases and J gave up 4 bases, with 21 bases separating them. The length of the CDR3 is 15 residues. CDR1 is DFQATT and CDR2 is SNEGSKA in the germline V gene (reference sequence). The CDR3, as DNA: TGCAGTGCTGGGTTACCGGGACCCACTCTTTACGAGCAGTACTTC. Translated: CSAGLPGPTLYEQYF.

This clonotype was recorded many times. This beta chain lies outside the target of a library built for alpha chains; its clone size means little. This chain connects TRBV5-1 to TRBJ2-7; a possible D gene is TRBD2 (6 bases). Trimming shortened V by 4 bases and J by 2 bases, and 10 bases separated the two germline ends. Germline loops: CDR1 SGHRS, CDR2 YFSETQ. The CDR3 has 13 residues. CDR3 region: CASSPGVAYEQYF. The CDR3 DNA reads TGCGCCAGCAGCCCGGGGGTGGCCTACGAGCAGTACTTC. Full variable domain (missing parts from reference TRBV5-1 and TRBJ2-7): KAGVTQTPRYLIKTRGQQVTLSCSPISGHRSVSWYQQTPGQGLQFLFEYFSETQRNKGNFPGRFSGRQFSNSRSEMNVSTLELGDSALYLCASSPGVAYEQYFGPGTRLTVT.